Each of the 15 T cell receptor beta chains below was sequenced from the same sample in a study of cytomegalovirus exposure and HLA in healthy donors. 60 Vbeta and 13 Jbeta primers were used in PCR. Clones were read by immunoSEQ multiplex PCR, and TCRdb kept only the in-frame ones, dropping some. The sample lists more than 65,000 clones; around 74% were seen once. Sequencing used PBMCs. Receptors originate from a woman aged 45-60 years in good health and CMV-seropositive.

The chain recombines TRBV28 with TRBJ1-5; 10 nucleotides align to TRBD1. In germline, CDR1 is MDHEN, CDR2 SYDVKM. The ends lost 4 bases at V and 7 bases at J; junction bases unmatched: 7. The CDR3 spans 15 residues. The CDR3 sequence: CASSSTGTGAQPQHF. For the CDR3, the DNA is TGTGCCAGCAGTTCTACCGGGACAGGGGCACAGCCCCAGCATTTT.

This chain connects TRBV28 to TRBJ1-2; D may be TRBD1 (5 bases). Germline V gives CDR1 MDHEN, CDR2 SYDVKM. The ends were cut back, 1 base at V and 4 bases at J, with 7 bases in the middle. The length of the CDR3 is 13 residues. The CDR3 here is CASSLSGSYGYTF. In nucleotides, the CDR3 is TGTGCCAGCAGTTTATCAGGGTCCTATGGCTACACCTTC.

The chain employs TRBV9 and TRBJ2-2; 7 nucleotides line up with TRBD2. The V gene end was trimmed by 4 bases and the J gene end by 5 bases; junction bases not matched to a gene: 11. Per germline, CDR1 SGDLS and CDR2 YYNGEE. The CDR3 runs to 16 residues. The CDR3 DNA follows: TGTGCCAGCAGCCCGACTAGCAGGAGGAGTACCGGGGAGCTGTTTTTT. Amino acids: CASSPTSRRSTGELFF.

The chain has TRBV19 and TRBJ2-1; D remains ambiguous. This CDR3 is 14 amino acids long. V was pared by 2 bases and J by 10 bases, with 15 bases between. Germline V gives CDR1 LNHDA, CDR2 SQIVND (reference sequence). The DNA for the CDR3 is TGTGCCAGTAGTATACCCACGGGTCACGAAGAGCAGTTCTTC. It translates to CASSIPTGHEEQFF.

The chain combines TRBV19 with TRBJ2-2; 8 positions agree with TRBD2. V dropped 6 bases and J dropped 5; count of bases not matched to a gene: 11. Per the germline V gene, CDR1 is LNHDA and CDR2 is SQIVND (reference sequence). This CDR3 region has 16 residues. The CDR3, as DNA: TGTGCCAGTAGGAGCCGCGGGGGGCTCCGGACCGGGGAGCTGTTTTTT. Amino acid sequence: CASRSRGGLRTGELFF.

The chain employs TRBV19 and TRBJ2-1; possibly TRBD1 for D (5 bases). This CDR3 contains 13 residues. Germline V gene sequence: CDR1 LNHDA, CDR2 SQIVND (reference sequence). Trimming removed 4 bases from V and 8 bases from J, with 12 bases in between. The CDR3 DNA follows: TGTGCCAGTAGTAGCCCAGGGTCCCATGAGCAGTTCTTC. Amino acid sequence: CASSSPGSHEQFF.

V is TRBV6-5 and J is TRBJ1-5; 9 bases are shared with TRBD1. Looked up from germline, CDR1 is MNHEY and CDR2 is SVGAGI. The CDR3 length is 14 residues. Trimming removed 6 bases from V and 6 bases from J; junction bases left unmatched: 6. CDR3 DNA sequence: TGTGCCAGCAGCCCAGGACAGGGGTTTCAGCCCCAGCATTTT. Protein sequence: CASSPGQGFQPQHF.

The chain has TRBV4-2 and TRBJ2-2, with TRBD1 matching 8 bases. The CDR3 runs 17 residues. Germline V CDR1 and CDR2: LGHNA, YNFKEQ. V was clipped by 3 bases and J by 7 bases; unmatched bases: 13. The CDR3 spells CASSHTSGQGAVGELFF. CDR3 in DNA: TGTGCCAGCAGCCACACCTCGGGGCAGGGGGCCGTCGGGGAGCTGTTTTTT.

This clone has just a few counts. The chain has TRBV6-6 and TRBJ1-1; 8 nucleotides match TRBD1. From germline, CDR1 is MNHNY and CDR2 SVGAGI (reference sequence). V trimming: 4 bases; J trimming: 1 base; junction bases outside the gene matches: 5. This CDR3 has 15 amino acids. The CDR3 DNA follows: TGTGCCAGCAGTTGGGTAGGACAGGGGAACACTGAAGCTTTCTTT. This gives the protein CASSWVGQGNTEAFF.

The V and J genes are TRBV5-6 and TRBJ1-2; D ambiguous. Germline CDR1 is SGHDT and CDR2 is YYEEEE. The CDR3 covers 14 residues. With 4 bases removed from V and 6 bases from J, the gap between germline ends came to 16 bases. The DNA of the CDR3 is TGTGCCAGCAGCCCCATTCTCAGGAGGGATGGCTACACCTTC. This translates into CASSPILRRDGYTF.

The chain couples TRBV6-1 to TRBJ2-1; 12 nucleotides align to TRBD2. Germline values: CDR1 MNHNS, CDR2 SASEGT. V lost 4 bases to trimming and J lost 9 bases; unmatched junction nucleotides: 7. This CDR3 comprises 15 residues. CDR3: CASSGRLAGEVEQFF. In DNA, the CDR3 is TGTGCCAGCAGTGGGAGACTAGCGGGAGAGGTTGAGCAGTTCTTC.

The chain recombines TRBV30 with TRBJ2-3; D unresolved. Trimming cost V 4 bases and J 2 bases, with 7 bases left between them. Germline CDR1 reads GTSNPN; CDR2 reads SVGIG (reference sequence). CDR3 length equals 12 residues. The CDR3 reads CAWKHDTDTQYF. CDR3 in DNA: TGTGCCTGGAAGCACGACACAGATACGCAGTATTTT.

V is TRBV29-1 and J is TRBJ2-5, with D possibly TRBD1 on 6 matching bases. CDR3 size: 14 residues. V dropped 4 bases and J dropped 2 bases, with 14 bases sitting between them. Per the germline V gene, CDR1 is SQVTM and CDR2 is ANQGSEA. CDR3 sequence reads: CSVAPGDTQETQYF. The DNA for the CDR3 is TGCAGCGTTGCGCCCGGGGACACACAAGAGACCCAGTACTTC.

V and J are TRBV30 and TRBJ2-7; perhaps TRBD2 as D (5 bases). Germline assignment: CDR1 GTSNPN and CDR2 SVGIG (reference sequence). Trimming shortened V by 5 bases and J by 7 bases, and 15 bases separated the two germline ends. The CDR3 extends over 12 amino acids. In nucleotides, the CDR3 is TGTGCCTGGCAGGCCAGCGGAGTGGAGCAGTACTTC. This sequence encodes CAWQASGVEQYF.

This chain links TRBV9 with TRBJ2-3; TRBD2 matches 9 bases. This CDR3 has 14 amino acids. J gave up 2 bases and V 4 bases, and 2 bases lay outside the gene matches. Germline values: CDR1 SGDLS, CDR2 YYNGEE. The CDR3 nucleotides read TGTGCCAGCAGCTCTAGCGGGACCACAGATACGCAGTATTTT. Its protein is CASSSSGTTDTQYF. The full variable domain, rest sourced from reference TRBV9 and TRBJ2-3, is DSGVTQTPKHLITATGQRVTLRCSPRSGDLSVYWYQQSLDQGLQFLIQYYNGEERAKGNILERFSAQQFPDLHSELNLSSLELGDSALYFCASSSSGTTDTQYFGPGTRLTVL.